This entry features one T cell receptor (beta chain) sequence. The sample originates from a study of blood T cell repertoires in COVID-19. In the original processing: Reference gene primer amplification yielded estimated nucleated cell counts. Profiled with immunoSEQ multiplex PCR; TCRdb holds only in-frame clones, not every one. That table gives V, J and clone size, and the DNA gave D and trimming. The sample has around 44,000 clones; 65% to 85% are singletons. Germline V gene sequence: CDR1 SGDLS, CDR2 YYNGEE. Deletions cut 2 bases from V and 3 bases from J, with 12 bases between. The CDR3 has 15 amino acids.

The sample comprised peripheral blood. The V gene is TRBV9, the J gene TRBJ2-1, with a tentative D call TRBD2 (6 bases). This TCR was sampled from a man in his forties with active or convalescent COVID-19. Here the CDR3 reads CASSVGGISYNEQFF. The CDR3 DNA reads TGTGCCAGCAGCGTCGGCGGGATAAGCTACAATGAGCAGTTCTTC. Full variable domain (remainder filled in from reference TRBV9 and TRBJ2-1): DSGVTQTPKHLITATGQRVTLRCSPRSGDLSVYWYQQSLDQGLQFLIQYYNGEERAKGNILERFSAQQFPDLHSELNLSSLELGDSALYFCASSVGGISYNEQFFGPGTRLTVL.